Ten or more counts support the clone carrying this T cell receptor (beta chain). This CDR3 contains 16 residues. The V gene lost 5 bases and the J gene lost 2 bases, with 16 bases spanning the gap. Germline-derived CDR1 and CDR2 are MDHEN and SYDVKM. The sample is drawn from a study of T cells in Graves' hyperthyroidism and ophthalmopathy. Amplification of TCR beta CDR3 regions was performed using RNA transcripts as template. An initial round of RT-PCR targeting the TCR CDR3 relied on the HTBI primer set. In TCRdb, the multiplex PCR reads were re-called with MiXCR into one record per CDR3 protein. The profile shows some 400,000 distinct CDR3 sequences, approximately 15% of them singletons.

The chain has TRBV28 and TRBJ2-1; D possibly corresponds to TRBD2 (5 bases). The sequenced sample consisted of blood. The source of this sequence is a woman aged 60-75 years with Graves' hyperthyroidism. CDR3 region: CASSTASWATYNEQFF. In DNA form, the CDR3 reads TGTGCCAGCAGTACGGCTAGCTGGGCCACCTACAATGAGCAGTTCTTC.